This is a list of T cell receptor beta chains from one sample in a study of blood T cells in healthy people across ages. TCRdb reprocessed the 5' RACE reads via MiXCR and lists one record per CDR3 protein. Here the sample spans 850,000 to 1,000,000 distinct CDR3 sequences, just over 50% being singletons. Sequences were obtained from blood. The receptors were sampled from a woman aged 55-70 years in good health. Each CDR3 is given with its conserved first and last residue.

>TRBJ2-1|TRBV12-3/TRBV12-4
CAGSLARGSEQFF
>TRBJ2-7|TRBV4-1
CASSQPRDYLGEQYF
>TRBJ2-3|TRBV3-1
CASSPLPGQGYDTQYF
>TRBJ2-5|TRBV29-1
CSDQGAGETQYF
>TRBJ2-1|TRBV20-1
CSARVSGSDNEQFF
>TRBJ2-1|TRBV7-2
CASSSSPRGGSSYNEQFF
>TRBJ2-5|TRBV25-1
CASSEYRGIQETQYF
>TRBJ1-2|TRBV30
CAWTLFSLNYGYTF
>TRBJ2-3|TRBV2
CASSEWGQSADTQYF
>NA|TRBV2
CASNLADHEQYF
>TRBJ2-1|TRBV4-1
CASSSRLAPGYNEQFF
>TRBJ1-2|TRBV7-2
CASSPTQGDYGYTF
>TRBJ2-3|TRBV7-8
CASSLATGSDTQYF
>TRBJ2-7|TRBV27
CASMLSLRTGSSYEQYF
>TRBJ2-6|TRBV7-2
CASRPGRTFSGANVPTF
>TRBJ2-7|TRBV7-8
CASSLRDISYEQYF
>TRBJ2-5|TRBV7-9
CASSFVIQETQYF
>TRBJ2-5|TRBV29-1
CSVGWDIQETQYF
>TRBJ2-3|TRBV20-1
CSGRQGATDTQYF
>TRBJ2-3|TRBV29-1
CSAKLESVLTQYF
>TRBJ1-4|TRBV12-3/TRBV12-4
CASSLVFHATNEKLFF
>TRBJ1-2|TRBV7-2
CASSPRQGGFYGYTF
>TRBJ2-3|TRBV7-8
CASSSKLAGSSQYF
>TRBJ2-5|TRBV11-2
CASSLVPGARQETQYF
>TRBJ1-6|TRBV6-1
CASSDGLINSPLHF
>TRBJ2-1|TRBV11-2
CASSVTSGTSVGEQFF
>TRBJ1-5|TRBV3-1
CASSQRGHNNQPQHF